A selection of T cell receptor beta chains follows, all from one sample in a study of blood T cells in healthy people across ages. TCRdb used MiXCR to reprocess the 5' RACE reads, holding one entry per CDR3 protein. Found here are over 1,500,000 distinct CDR3 sequences, approximately 40% of them singletons; the top ten hold more than 20%. Sequenced input: blood. All receptors derive from a human donor in good health. Each CDR3 is given with its conserved first and last residue. A D gene is named only where the DNA matches it firmly. Clone sizes are given selectively: once, few, many, or a class where the clone is expanded.

v_call	d_call	j_call	clone_size	cdr3_aa	cdr3_nt
TRBV7-9	NA	TRBJ1-2	NA	CASSLDAWGYTF	TGTGCCAGCAGCTTAGACGCTTGGGGCTACACCTTC
TRBV7-3	NA	TRBJ2-6	many	CASSLSRDAGANVLTF	TGTGCCAGCAGCCTATCGAGGGATGCGGGGGCCAACGTCCTGACTTTC
TRBV27	NA	TRBJ1-2	NA	CASSSLSGRGDRYGYTF	TGTGCCAGCAGTTCCTTGTCCGGGCGAGGGGACCGATATGGCTACACCTTC
TRBV20-1	NA	TRBJ1-2	NA	CSAMARGNYGYTF	TGCAGTGCTATGGCCCGGGGGAACTATGGCTACACCTTC
TRBV4-1	NA	TRBJ2-4	many	CASSQFGGPPKLAKNIQYF	TGCGCCAGCAGCCAATTCGGGGGGCCCCCCAAGCTAGCCAAAAACATTCAGTACTTC
TRBV6-1	NA	TRBJ2-6	NA	CASSARPSGANVLTF	TGTGCCAGCAGCGCAAGACCCTCTGGGGCCAACGTCCTGACTTTC
TRBV5-1	TRBD2	TRBJ2-1	many	CASSPALGTSGGNEQFF	TGCGCCAGCAGCCCCGCTCTAGGGACTAGCGGGGGCAATGAGCAGTTCTTC
TRBV15	TRBD1	TRBJ1-2	few	CATSRAQGGGYTF	TGTGCCACCAGCAGAGCACAGGGGGGTGGCTACACCTTC
TRBV7-2	NA	TRBJ2-3	few	CASSAWGRADTQYF	TGTGCCAGCAGCGCGTGGGGCAGGGCAGATACGCAGTATTTT
TRBV6-5	TRBD1	TRBJ1-2	NA	CASSYGTGGNHYGYTF	TGTGCCAGCAGTTACGGGACAGGGGGAAACCACTATGGCTACACCTTC
TRBV19	NA	TRBJ1-2	NA	CASSQLSGDYGYTF	TGTGCCAGTAGCCAGCTGTCCGGGGACTATGGCTACACCTTC
TRBV6-6	TRBD1	TRBJ2-7	NA	CASSYSTGVGYEQYF	TGTGCCAGCAGTTACTCGACAGGGGTTGGATACGAGCAGTACTTC
TRBV4-3	TRBD1	TRBJ1-1	NA	CASSQTGGRAEAFF	TGCGCCAGCAGCCAAACAGGGGGTCGCGCTGAAGCTTTCTTT
TRBV4-3	TRBD2	TRBJ2-1	few	CASSQIPGGWDEQFF	TGCGCCAGCAGCCAGATCCCGGGGGGATGGGATGAGCAGTTCTTC
TRBV7-2	NA	TRBJ1-1	NA	CASMINTEAFF	TGTGCCAGCATGATAAACACTGAAGCTTTCTTT
TRBV6-6	NA	TRBJ1-2	NA	CASSQQYSNYGYTF	TGTGCCAGCAGCCAGCAATATTCTAACTATGGCTACACCTTC
TRBV5-1	TRBD1	TRBJ2-5	NA	CASSLGGGPFSETQYF	TGCGCCAGCAGCTTGGGAGGGGGCCCTTTTTCGGAGACCCAGTACTTC
TRBV9	NA	TRBJ2-6	many	CASSVRSGANVLTF	TGTGCCAGCAGCGTCAGGTCTGGGGCCAACGTCCTGACTTTC
TRBV7-2	TRBD2	TRBJ2-3	few	CASTMTSGGTDTQYF	TGTGCCAGCACCATGACTAGCGGGGGCACAGATACGCAGTATTTT
TRBV9	NA	TRBJ1-2	NA	CASRSGDIFPNYGYTF	TGTGCCAGCAGGAGCGGGGACATATTTCCTAACTATGGCTACACCTTC
TRBV6-6	NA	TRBJ2-3	NA	CASSLGPVAVSTDTQYF	TGTGCCAGCAGCCTGGGCCCTGTAGCGGTAAGCACAGATACGCAGTATTTT
TRBV4-3	TRBD1	TRBJ1-2	NA	CASSQDQGGLYGYTF	TGCGCCAGCAGCCAAGACCAGGGGGGGCTCTATGGCTACACCTTC
TRBV4-3	TRBD2	TRBJ2-1	many	CASSRYRLAGRLSYNEQFF	TGCGCCAGCAGCCGATACAGACTAGCGGGGCGACTGTCCTACAATGAGCAGTTCTTC
TRBV20-1	TRBD1	TRBJ1-2	NA	CSAGGPRQGAYGYTF	TGCAGTGCAGGAGGCCCCCGACAGGGGGCTTATGGCTACACCTTC
TRBV6-5	TRBD1	TRBJ1-2	NA	CASAWGQGFGYTF	TGTGCCAGCGCCTGGGGACAGGGCTTCGGCTACACCTTC
TRBV6-5	TRBD2	TRBJ2-1	few	CASSYGGGPSYNEQFF	TGTGCCAGCAGTTATGGCGGGGGGCCCTCCTACAATGAGCAGTTCTTC
TRBV6-6	TRBD1	TRBJ1-2	NA	CASNISPGQTNYGYTF	TGTGCCAGCAACATATCTCCGGGACAGACTAACTATGGCTACACCTTC
TRBV4-1	TRBD2	TRBJ2-1	NA	CASSQGWRGGGEQFF	TGCGCCAGCAGCCAAGGCTGGCGGGGGGGAGGTGAGCAGTTCTTC
TRBV4-3	NA	TRBJ1-2	few	CASSQVGLGAINYGYTF	TGCGCCAGCAGCCAAGTGGGACTCGGAGCGATTAACTATGGCTACACCTTC
TRBV6-1	NA	TRBJ1-2	few	CASSPTQLPRYGYTF	TGTGCCAGCAGCCCAACCCAGTTGCCGCGATATGGCTACACCTTC
TRBV20-1	TRBD1	TRBJ2-7	few	CSAPGQGDSYEQYF	TGCAGTGCTCCAGGACAGGGAGATTCCTACGAGCAGTACTTC
TRBV7-2	NA	TRBJ1-1	NA	CASSSAGRVTQVFF	TGTGCCAGCAGTTCGGCGGGGAGGGTAACGCAGGTTTTCTTT
TRBV7-2	NA	TRBJ1-3	NA	CASSPQRGNTIYF	TGTGCCAGCAGCCCCCAACGTGGAAACACCATATATTTT